Shown below are 16 T cell receptor beta chains from a single sample sequenced in a study of identical twins. A single record per CDR3 protein comes from TCRdb applying MiXCR to the 5' RACE reads. The sample lists 500,000 to 650,000 distinct CDR3 sequences, about 7% occurring once. The sample was also linked to a second study, of yellow fever vaccine responses in identical twins.

What was sequenced was PBMCs. The receptors were sampled from a woman aged 18-29 years in good health.

This chain joins TRBV28 and TRBJ2-7; 9 nucleotides line up with TRBD1. CDR3 size: 16 residues. Per germline, CDR1 MDHEN and CDR2 SYDVKM. V shed 0 bases and J 2 bases; nucleotides not matched to a gene: 5. CDR3 nucleotide sequence: TGTGCCAGCAGTTTATGGAGGGACAGGGCCGCCTACGAGCAGTACTTC. This gives the protein CASSLWRDRAAYEQYF.

This clonotype was counted a few times. V gene TRBV27 combines with J gene TRBJ2-3; no clear D gene. The CDR3 is made up of 15 amino acids. Germline V gives CDR1 MNHEY, CDR2 SMNVEV (reference sequence). Trimming removed 2 bases from V and 2 bases from J, with 11 bases in between. The CDR3 reads CASSLGFSFTDTQYF. The CDR3 nucleotides are TGTGCCAGCAGTTTAGGCTTTTCGTTCACAGATACGCAGTATTTT.

This clonotype was detected only a few times. Sequence at one end of the junction differs from germline and may be a read error. The V gene is TRBV4-1, the J gene TRBJ2-1; tentatively, D is TRBD1 or TRBD2 (5 bases each). Looked up from germline, CDR1 is MGHRA and CDR2 is YSYEKL. The CDR3 totals 14 residues. CDR3 region: CASNQEGRFDEQFF. DNA for the CDR3: TGCGCCAGCAACCAAGAGGGGCGTTTCGATGAGCAGTTCTTC.

The V and J genes are TRBV12-3 or TRBV12-4 and TRBJ2-3, with 8 bases lining up with TRBD2. Trimming removed 11 bases from V and 7 bases from J; junction bases left unmatched: 14. This CDR3 comprises 14 residues. The CDR3 reads CADSGTRRFHTQYF. The DNA for the CDR3 is TGTGCCGACTCCGGGACTAGGAGATTCCATACGCAGTATTTT.

The table lists this clonotype with a few counts. This rearrangement joins TRBV28 to TRBJ1-5, with TRBD1 as a possible D gene (6 bases). Trimming left V 11 bases short and J 2 bases short, with 13 bases between. The CDR3 is made up of 13 amino acids. Germline CDR1 MDHEN, CDR2 SYDVKM. The CDR3 sequence is CAGGPGGNQPQHF. The CDR3 DNA follows: TGTGCCGGGGGGCCAGGGGGCAATCAGCCCCAGCATTTT.

The chain couples TRBV5-1 to TRBJ2-1, with 9 bases aligning to TRBD2. J lost 6 bases, V lost 5 bases, and 9 bases had no gene match. The CDR3 extends over 15 amino acids. Germline values: CDR1 SGHRS, CDR2 YFSETQ. In nucleotides, the CDR3 is TGCGCCAGCAGAGGGCTAGCGGGAAAGGGCAATGAGCAGTTCTTC. Translating it yields CASRGLAGKGNEQFF.

This clonotype showed up just a few times. V is TRBV18 and J is TRBJ1-1, with D unclear. Germline loops: CDR1 KGHSH, CDR2 LQKENI. CDR3 size: 13 residues. Trimming removed 8 bases from V and 4 bases from J, with 14 bases in between. CDR3 DNA sequence: TGTGCCAGCCATAGTGGGAGGTCCACTGAAGCTTTCTTT. Translated: CASHSGRSTEAFF.

The chain carries TRBV7-3 and TRBJ2-1, with TRBD2 matching over 11 bases. The V and J ends lost 5 bases and 8 bases, in that order; junction bases with no gene match: 8. The CDR3 runs 15 residues. CDR1 SGHTA and CDR2 FQGTGA come from the germline V gene. The CDR3 DNA reads as TGTGCCAGCAGCCGACGGACTAGCGGGTCCCATGAGCAGTTCTTC. Protein product: CASSRRTSGSHEQFF.

CDR3 in amino acids: CASSKWTGASNQPQHF. CDR3 DNA sequence: TGTGCCAGCTCAAAGTGGACAGGGGCGAGCAATCAGCCCCAGCATTTT. The chain joins TRBV18 to TRBJ1-5; 9 bases fit TRBD1. Germline CDR1 and CDR2: KGHSH and LQKENI. After removal of 5 bases from V and 1 base from J, the junction contained 6 bases not matched to a gene. The CDR3 is 16 residues long.

The chain joins TRBV15 to TRBJ2-6, with a weak D call TRBD1 (6 bases). Per the germline V gene, CDR1 is LNHNV and CDR2 is YYDKDF (reference sequence). V was pared by 0 bases and J by 2 bases, with 11 bases between. CDR3 length equals 17 residues. In nucleotides, the CDR3 is TGTGCCACCAGCAGAGAACACAGGGTCCCTGGGGCCAACGTCCTGACTTTC. Amino acid sequence: CATSREHRVPGANVLTF.

This clonotype was detected only a few times. The V call is TRBV15, the J call TRBJ2-7; unclear D gene. Germline V gives CDR1 LNHNV, CDR2 YYDKDF (reference sequence). This CDR3 is 13 amino acids long. V lost 0 bases, J lost 4 bases, and 7 bases lay in between. CDR3 sequence reads: CATSRDFAYEQYF. The CDR3 coding sequence is TGTGCCACCAGCAGAGATTTCGCGTACGAGCAGTACTTC.

The sample holds many counts of this clonotype. CDR3 nucleotide sequence: TGTGCCATCAGTGATAGGGAACCTGGAACTGAAGCTTTCTTT. Translating gives CAISDREPGTEAFF. This chain uses TRBV10-3 with TRBJ1-1, with unresolved D. The germline V gene encodes CDR1 ENHRY and CDR2 SYGVKD. Trimming took off 3 bases at V and 5 bases at J, with 13 bases between the two ends. The CDR3 totals 14 residues.

This clonotype was observed at least ten times. This chain uses TRBV24-1 with TRBJ2-2; D gene ambiguous. With 4 bases removed from V and 3 bases from J, the gap between germline ends came to 8 bases. CDR3 length equals 14 residues. Per the germline V gene, CDR1 is KGHDR and CDR2 is SFDVKD. In DNA form, the CDR3 reads TGTGCCACCAGTGAGCGACGGTACACCGGGGAGCTGTTTTTT. This codes for CATSERRYTGELFF.

Many counts were recorded for this clonotype. The chain links TRBV3-1 to TRBJ2-5; the match to TRBD1 covers 9 bases. Germline V gene sequence: CDR1 LGHDT, CDR2 YNNKEL (reference sequence). J was trimmed by 3 bases and V by 1 base; bases with no gene match: 6. The CDR3 has 16 amino acids. This CDR3 is CASSQGGTGLEETQYF. The CDR3 DNA sequence: TGTGCCAGCAGCCAAGGAGGGACAGGGTTGGAAGAGACCCAGTACTTC.

In this sample, this clonotype turned up a few times. V is TRBV4-1 and J is TRBJ2-7; TRBD2 matches at 9 bases. The CDR3 is 17 amino acids. J was trimmed by 3 bases and V by 3 bases; bases with no gene match: 12. Germline-derived CDR1 and CDR2 are MGHRA and YSYEKL. The CDR3 bases are TGCGCCAGCAGCCACCGACCAGGTAGCGGGGGATTCTACGAGCAGTACGTC. Translation: CASSHRPGSGGFYEQYV.

This clonotype was seen only a few times. The genes are TRBV2 and TRBJ1-5, with D possibly being TRBD1 (5 bases). CDR3 size: 13 residues. Looked up from germline, CDR1 is SNHLY and CDR2 is FYNNEI. The ends were cut back, 4 bases at V and 3 bases at J, with 7 bases in the middle. CDR3 amino acids: CASSGDHNQPQHF. The CDR3 bases are TGTGCCAGCAGTGGGGACCACAATCAGCCCCAGCATTTT. Full variable domain (remainder filled in from reference TRBV2 and TRBJ1-5): EPEVTQTPSHQVTQMGQEVILRCVPISNHLYFYWYRQILGQKVEFLVSFYNNEISEKSEIFDDQFSVERPDGSNFTLKIRSTKLEDSAMYFCASSGDHNQPQHFGDGTRLSIL.